This T cell receptor beta chain was retrieved from a study of T cells after yellow fever vaccination. Each CDR3 protein is one row after TCRdb ran MiXCR on the 5' RACE reads. This repertoire shows 500,000 to 650,000 distinct CDR3 sequences, roughly 12% found once; its top ten account for over 12%. V lost 0 bases, J lost 10 bases, and 13 bases stayed unmatched. CDR3 length equals 17 residues. Germline loops: CDR1 SGHKS, CDR2 YYEKEE (reference sequence). This clonotype turned up a few times. The V gene is TRBV5-5, the J gene TRBJ2-7, with TRBD2 identical over 13 bases. The sequence was obtained from a man aged 25-45 years who received the YFV17D yellow fever vaccine. Sequenced here: PBMCs, sampled on the day of the yellow fever booster vaccination. Here the CDR3 reads CASSLEELVGLAGFQYF. CDR3 nucleotide sequence: TGTGCCAGCAGCTTGGAAGAGTTGGTGGGACTAGCGGGATTCCAGTACTTC.